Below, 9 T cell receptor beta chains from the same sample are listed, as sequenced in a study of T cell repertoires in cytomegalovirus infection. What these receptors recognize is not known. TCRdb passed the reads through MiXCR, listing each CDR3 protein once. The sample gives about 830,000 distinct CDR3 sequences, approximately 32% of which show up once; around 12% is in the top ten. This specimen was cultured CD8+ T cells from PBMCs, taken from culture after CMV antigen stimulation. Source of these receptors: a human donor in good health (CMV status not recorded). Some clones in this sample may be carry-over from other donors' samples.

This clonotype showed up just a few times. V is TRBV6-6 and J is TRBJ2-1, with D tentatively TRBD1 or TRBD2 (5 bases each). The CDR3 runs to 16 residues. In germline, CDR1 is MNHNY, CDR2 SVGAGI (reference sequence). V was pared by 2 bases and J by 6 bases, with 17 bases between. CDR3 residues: CASSYVWGKSSNEQFF. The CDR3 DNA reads TGTGCCAGCAGTTACGTTTGGGGGAAAAGTAGCAATGAGCAGTTCTTC.

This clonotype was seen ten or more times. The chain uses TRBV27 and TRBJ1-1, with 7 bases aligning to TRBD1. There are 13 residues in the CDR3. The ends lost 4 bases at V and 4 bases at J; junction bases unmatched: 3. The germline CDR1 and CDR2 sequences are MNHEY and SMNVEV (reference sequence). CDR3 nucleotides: TGTGCCAGCAGTTCGACAGGGAGCACTGAAGCTTTCTTT. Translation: CASSSTGSTEAFF.

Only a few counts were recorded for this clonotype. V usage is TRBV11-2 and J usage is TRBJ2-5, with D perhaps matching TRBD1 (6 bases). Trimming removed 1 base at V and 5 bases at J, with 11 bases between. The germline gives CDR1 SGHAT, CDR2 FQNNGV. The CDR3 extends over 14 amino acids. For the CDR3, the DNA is TGTGCCAGCAGCTTAGCCACAGGGCACGAGACCCAGTACTTC. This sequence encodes CASSLATGHETQYF.

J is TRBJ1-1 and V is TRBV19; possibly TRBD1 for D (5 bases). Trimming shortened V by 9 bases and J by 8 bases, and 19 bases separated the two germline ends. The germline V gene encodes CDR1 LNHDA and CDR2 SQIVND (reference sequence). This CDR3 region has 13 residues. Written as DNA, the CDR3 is TGTGCCAGCGTCTTCTTGGCCGGGGACGAAGCTTTCTTT. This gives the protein CASVFLAGDEAFF.

The CDR3 reads CSARWRLGSTDTQYF. DNA for the CDR3: TGCAGTGCTAGATGGCGCCTAGGAAGCACAGATACGCAGTATTTT. The rearrangement joins TRBV20-1 to TRBJ2-3, with D unclear. The germline V and J ends were trimmed by 2 bases and 0 bases, with 12 bases remaining between them. Germline V CDR1 and CDR2: DFQATT, SNEGSKA (reference sequence). This CDR3 is built from 15 residues.

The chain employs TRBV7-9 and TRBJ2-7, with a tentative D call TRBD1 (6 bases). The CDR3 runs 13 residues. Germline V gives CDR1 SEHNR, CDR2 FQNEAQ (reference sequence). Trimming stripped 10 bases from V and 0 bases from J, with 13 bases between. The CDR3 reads CATEEGDSYEQYF. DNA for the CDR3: TGTGCCACCGAAGAGGGGGACTCCTACGAGCAGTACTTC.

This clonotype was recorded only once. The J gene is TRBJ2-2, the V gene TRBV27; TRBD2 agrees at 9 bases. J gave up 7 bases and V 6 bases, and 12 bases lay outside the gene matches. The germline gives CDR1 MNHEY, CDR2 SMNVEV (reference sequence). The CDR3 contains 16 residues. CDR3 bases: TGTGCCAGCAGGTGGGGTCTAGCGGGGCTCGACGGGGAGCTGTTTTTT. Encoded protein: CASRWGLAGLDGELFF.

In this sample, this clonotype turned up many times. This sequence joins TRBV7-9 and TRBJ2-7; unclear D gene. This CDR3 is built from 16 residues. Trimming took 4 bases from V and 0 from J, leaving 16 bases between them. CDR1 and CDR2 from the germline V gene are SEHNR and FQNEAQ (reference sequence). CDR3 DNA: TGTGCCAGCAGCTCACGGTCGGGCCAAGGCTCCTACGAGCAGTACTTC. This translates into CASSSRSGQGSYEQYF.

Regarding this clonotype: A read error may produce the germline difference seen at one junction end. DNA of the CDR3: TGTGCCAGTAGACAGGGCTCCCACGAGCAGTACTTC. It is translated as CASRQGSHEQYF. The chain links TRBV12-3 or TRBV12-4 to TRBJ2-7; 7 positions match TRBD1. This CDR3 has 12 residues.